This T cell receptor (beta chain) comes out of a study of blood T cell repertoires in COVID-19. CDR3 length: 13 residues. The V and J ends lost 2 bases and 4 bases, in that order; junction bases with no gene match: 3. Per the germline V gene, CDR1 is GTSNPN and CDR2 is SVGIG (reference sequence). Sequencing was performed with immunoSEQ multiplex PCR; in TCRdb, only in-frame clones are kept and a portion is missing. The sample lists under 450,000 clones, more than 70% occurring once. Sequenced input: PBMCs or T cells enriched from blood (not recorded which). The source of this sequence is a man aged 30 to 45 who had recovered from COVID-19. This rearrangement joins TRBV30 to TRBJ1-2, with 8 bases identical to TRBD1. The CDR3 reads CAWSRDRPYGYTF. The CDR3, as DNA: TGTGCCTGGAGTCGGGACAGGCCCTATGGCTACACCTTC.